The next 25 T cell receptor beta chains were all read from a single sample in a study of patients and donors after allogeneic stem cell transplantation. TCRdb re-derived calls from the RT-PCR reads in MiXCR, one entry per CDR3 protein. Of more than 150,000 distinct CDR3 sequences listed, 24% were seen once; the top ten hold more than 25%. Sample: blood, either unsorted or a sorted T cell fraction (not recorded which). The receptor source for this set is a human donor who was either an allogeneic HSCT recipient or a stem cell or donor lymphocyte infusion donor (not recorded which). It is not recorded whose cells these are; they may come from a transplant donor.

Written as DNA, the CDR3 is TGCAGCGTTGATTCGGGGTTGGCCACTGAAGCTTTCTTT. This encodes CSVDSGLATEAFF. The genes are TRBV29-1 and TRBJ1-1, with D unclear. The length of the CDR3 is 13 residues. V lost 3 bases and J lost 4, with 12 bases in between. Germline assignment: CDR1 SQVTM and CDR2 ANQGSEA.

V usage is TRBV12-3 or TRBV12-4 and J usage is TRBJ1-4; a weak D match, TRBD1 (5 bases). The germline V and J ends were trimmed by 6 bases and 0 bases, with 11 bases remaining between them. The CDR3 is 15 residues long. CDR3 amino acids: CASRPTGSTNEKLFF. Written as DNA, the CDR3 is TGTGCCAGCAGACCTACAGGTTCAACTAATGAAAAACTGTTTTTT.

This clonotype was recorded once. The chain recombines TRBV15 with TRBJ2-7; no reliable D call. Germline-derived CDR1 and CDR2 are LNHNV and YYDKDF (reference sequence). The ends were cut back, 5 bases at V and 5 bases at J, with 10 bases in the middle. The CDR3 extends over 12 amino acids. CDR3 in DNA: TGTGCCACCAGCGAGGTGACTGACGAGCAGTACTTC. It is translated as CATSEVTDEQYF.

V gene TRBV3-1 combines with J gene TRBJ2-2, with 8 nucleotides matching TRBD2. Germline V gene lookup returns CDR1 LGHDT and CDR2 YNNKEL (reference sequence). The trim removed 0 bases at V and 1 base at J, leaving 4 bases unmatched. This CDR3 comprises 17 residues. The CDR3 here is CASSQDSLAGNTGELFF. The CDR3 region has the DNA TGTGCCAGCAGCCAAGATAGCCTAGCGGGGAACACCGGGGAGCTGTTTTTT. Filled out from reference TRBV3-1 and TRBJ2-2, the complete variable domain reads DTAVSQTPKYLVTQMGNDKSIKCEQNLGHDTMYWYKQDSKKFLKIMFSYNNKELIINETVPNRFSPKSPDKAHLNLHINSLELGDSAVYFCASSQDSLAGNTGELFFGEGSRLTVL.

CDR3 protein: CSVFTRGGSYNEQFF. CDR3 sequence (DNA): TGCAGCGTTTTTACGCGAGGGGGAAGCTACAATGAGCAGTTCTTC. The chain uses TRBV29-1 and TRBJ2-1; the D gene is possibly TRBD1 (6 bases). The CDR3 sequence is 15 residues long. Trimming removed 5 bases at V and 3 bases at J, with 17 bases between. The germline gives CDR1 SQVTM, CDR2 ANQGSEA.

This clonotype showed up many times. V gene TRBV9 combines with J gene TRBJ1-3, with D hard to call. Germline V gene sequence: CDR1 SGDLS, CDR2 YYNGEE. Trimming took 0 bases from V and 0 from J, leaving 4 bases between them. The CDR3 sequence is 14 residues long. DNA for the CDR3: TGTGCCAGCAGCGTAGCGAGCTCTGGAAACACCATATATTTT. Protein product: CASSVASSGNTIYF.

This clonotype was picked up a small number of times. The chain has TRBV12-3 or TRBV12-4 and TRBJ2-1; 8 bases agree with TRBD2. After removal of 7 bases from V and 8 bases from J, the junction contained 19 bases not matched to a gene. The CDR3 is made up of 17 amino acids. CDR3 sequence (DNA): TGTGCCAGCACCAGCCTAATGTTGGCGGGAGGACGCGATGAGCAGTTCTTC. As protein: CASTSLMLAGGRDEQFF.

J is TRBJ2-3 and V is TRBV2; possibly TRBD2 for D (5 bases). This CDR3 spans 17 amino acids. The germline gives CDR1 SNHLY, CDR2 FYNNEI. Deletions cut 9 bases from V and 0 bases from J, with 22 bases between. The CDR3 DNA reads TGTGCCAGACCTCTGGAAGAGGGATACTCTAGCACAGATACGCAGTATTTT. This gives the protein CARPLEEGYSSTDTQYF.

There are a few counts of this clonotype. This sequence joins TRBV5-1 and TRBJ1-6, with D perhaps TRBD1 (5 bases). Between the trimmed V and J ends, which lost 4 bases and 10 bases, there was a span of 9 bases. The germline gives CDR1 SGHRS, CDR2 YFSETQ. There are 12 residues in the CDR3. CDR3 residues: CASSQEGSPLHF. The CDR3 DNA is TGCGCCAGCAGCCAGGAGGGGTCACCCCTCCACTTT.

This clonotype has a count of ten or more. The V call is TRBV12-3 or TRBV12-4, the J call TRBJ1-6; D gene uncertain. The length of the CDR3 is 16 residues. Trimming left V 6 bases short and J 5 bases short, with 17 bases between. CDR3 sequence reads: CASSDGGLIDNSPLHF. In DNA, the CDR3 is TGTGCCAGCAGCGACGGAGGTCTGATAGATAATTCACCCCTCCACTTT.

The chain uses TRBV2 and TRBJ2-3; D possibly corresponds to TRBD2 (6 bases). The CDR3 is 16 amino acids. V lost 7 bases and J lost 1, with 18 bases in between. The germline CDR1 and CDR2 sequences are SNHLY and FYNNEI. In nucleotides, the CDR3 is TGTGCCAGCAAAACCCTTTTCGGCGGGGGCACAGATACGCAGTATTTT. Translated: CASKTLFGGGTDTQYF.

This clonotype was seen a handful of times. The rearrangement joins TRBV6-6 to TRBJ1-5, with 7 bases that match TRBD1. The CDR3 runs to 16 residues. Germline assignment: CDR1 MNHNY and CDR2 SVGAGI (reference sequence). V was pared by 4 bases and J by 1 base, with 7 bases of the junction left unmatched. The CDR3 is CASSLYRGRSNQPQHF. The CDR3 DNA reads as TGTGCCAGCAGTTTATACAGGGGAAGAAGCAATCAGCCCCAGCATTTT.

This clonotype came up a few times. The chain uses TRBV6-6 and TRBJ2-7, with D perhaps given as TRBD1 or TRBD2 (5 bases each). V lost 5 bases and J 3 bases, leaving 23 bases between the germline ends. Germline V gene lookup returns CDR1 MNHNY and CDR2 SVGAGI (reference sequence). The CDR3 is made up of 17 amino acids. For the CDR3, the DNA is TGTGCCAGCAGTCGGCAGGGAGCAGGGTTCCCCTACTACGAGCAGTACTTC. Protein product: CASSRQGAGFPYYEQYF.

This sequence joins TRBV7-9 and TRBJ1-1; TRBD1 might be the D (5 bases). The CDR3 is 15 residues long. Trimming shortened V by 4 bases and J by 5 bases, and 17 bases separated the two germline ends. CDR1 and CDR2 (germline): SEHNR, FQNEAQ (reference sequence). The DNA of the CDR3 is TGTGCCAGCAGCTCTAAAATTCCGACAGTAACTGAAGCTTTCTTT. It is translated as CASSSKIPTVTEAFF.

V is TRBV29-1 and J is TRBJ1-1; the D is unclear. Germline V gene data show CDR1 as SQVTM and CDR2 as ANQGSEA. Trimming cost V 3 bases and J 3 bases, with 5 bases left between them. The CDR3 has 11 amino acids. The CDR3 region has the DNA TGCAGCGTTGACAGATACACTGAAGCTTTCTTT. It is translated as CSVDRYTEAFF. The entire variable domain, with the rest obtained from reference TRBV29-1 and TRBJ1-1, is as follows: SAVISQKPSRDICQRGTSLTIQCQVDSQVTMMFWYRQQPGQSLTLIATANQGSEATYESGFVIDKFPISRPNLTFSTLTVSNMSPEDSSIYLCSVDRYTEAFFGQGTRLTVV.

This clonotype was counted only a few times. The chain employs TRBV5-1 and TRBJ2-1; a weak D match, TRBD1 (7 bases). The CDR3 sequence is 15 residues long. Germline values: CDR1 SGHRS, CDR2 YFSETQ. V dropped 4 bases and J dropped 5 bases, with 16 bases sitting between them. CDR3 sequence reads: CASSPTGWRDNEQFF. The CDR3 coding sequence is TGCGCCAGCAGCCCGACAGGGTGGAGGGACAATGAGCAGTTCTTC.

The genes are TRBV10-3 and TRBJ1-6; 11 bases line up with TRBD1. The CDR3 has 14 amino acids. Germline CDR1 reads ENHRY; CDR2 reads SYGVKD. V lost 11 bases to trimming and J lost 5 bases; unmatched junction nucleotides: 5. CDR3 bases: TGTGCCGCAGGACAGGGGGCCCATAATTCACCCCTCCACTTT. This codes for CAAGQGAHNSPLHF.

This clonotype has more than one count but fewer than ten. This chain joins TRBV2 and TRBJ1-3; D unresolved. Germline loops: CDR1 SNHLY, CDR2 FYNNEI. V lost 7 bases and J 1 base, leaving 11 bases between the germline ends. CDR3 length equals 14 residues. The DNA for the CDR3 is TGTGCCAGCAAGTCTCCCGGGTCTGGAAACACCATATATTTT. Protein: CASKSPGSGNTIYF.

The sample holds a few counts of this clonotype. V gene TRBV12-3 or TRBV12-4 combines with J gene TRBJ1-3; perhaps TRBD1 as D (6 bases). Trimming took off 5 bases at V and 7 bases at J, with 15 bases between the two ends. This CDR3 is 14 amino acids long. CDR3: CASSVRDTLNTIYF. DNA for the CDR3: TGTGCCAGCAGTGTCCGGGACACCCTGAACACCATATATTTT.

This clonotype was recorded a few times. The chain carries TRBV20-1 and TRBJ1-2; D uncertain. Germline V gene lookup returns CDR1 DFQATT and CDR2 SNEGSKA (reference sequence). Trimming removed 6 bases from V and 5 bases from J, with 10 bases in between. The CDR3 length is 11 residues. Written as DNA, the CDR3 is TGCAGTGCCCTAGGGCTATATGGCTACACCTTC. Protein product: CSALGLYGYTF.

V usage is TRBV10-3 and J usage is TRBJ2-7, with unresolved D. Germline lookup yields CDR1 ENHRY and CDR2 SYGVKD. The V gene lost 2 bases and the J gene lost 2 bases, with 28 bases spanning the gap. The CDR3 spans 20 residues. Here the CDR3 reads CAISEVPRIIRSAPAYEQYF. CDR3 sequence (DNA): TGTGCCATCAGTGAGGTTCCACGGATAATAAGAAGCGCTCCGGCCTACGAGCAGTACTTC.

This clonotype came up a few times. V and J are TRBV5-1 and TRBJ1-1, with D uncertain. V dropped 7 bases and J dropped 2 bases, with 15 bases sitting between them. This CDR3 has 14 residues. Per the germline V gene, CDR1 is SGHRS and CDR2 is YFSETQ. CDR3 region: CASLGLPPNTEAFF. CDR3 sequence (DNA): TGCGCCAGCCTGGGTCTTCCCCCTAACACTGAAGCTTTCTTT. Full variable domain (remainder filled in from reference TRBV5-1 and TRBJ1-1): KAGVTQTPRYLIKTRGQQVTLSCSPISGHRSVSWYQQTPGQGLQFLFEYFSETQRNKGNFPGRFSGRQFSNSRSEMNVSTLELGDSALYLCASLGLPPNTEAFFGQGTRLTVV.

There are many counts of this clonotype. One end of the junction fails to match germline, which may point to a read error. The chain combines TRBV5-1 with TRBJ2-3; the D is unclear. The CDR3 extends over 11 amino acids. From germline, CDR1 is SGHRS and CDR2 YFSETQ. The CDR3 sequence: CASSLTDTQYF. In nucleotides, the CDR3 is TGTGCCAGCAGCTTAACAGATACGCAGTATTTT.

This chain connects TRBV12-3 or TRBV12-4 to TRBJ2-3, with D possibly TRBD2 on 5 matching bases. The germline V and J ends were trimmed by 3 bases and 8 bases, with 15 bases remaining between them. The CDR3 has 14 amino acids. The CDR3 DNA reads TGTGCCAGCAGTTTCTCTGGAGGTTTAGGTACGCAGTATTTT. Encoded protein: CASSFSGGLGTQYF.

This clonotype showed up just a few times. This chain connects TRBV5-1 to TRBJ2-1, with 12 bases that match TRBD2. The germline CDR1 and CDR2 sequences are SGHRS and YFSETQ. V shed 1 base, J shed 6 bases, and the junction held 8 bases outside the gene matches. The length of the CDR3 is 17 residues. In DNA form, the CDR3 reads TGCGCCAGCAGCTTGAGACTAGCGGGAGAATTTCGCAATGAGCAGTTCTTC. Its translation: CASSLRLAGEFRNEQFF.